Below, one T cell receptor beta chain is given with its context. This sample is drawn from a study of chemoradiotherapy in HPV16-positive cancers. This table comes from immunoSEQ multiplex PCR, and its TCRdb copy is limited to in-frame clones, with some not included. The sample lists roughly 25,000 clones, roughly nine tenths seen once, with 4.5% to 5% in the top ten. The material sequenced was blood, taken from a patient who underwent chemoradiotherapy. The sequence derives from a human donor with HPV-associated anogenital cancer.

The CDR3 sequence: CASSHERDHYGYTF. Written as DNA, the CDR3 is TGTGCCAGCAGTCACGAACGGGACCACTATGGCTACACCTTC. The gene calls are TRBV5-4 and TRBJ1-2, with a possible D match to TRBD1 (5 bases). Germline CDR1 reads SGHNT; CDR2 reads YYREEE (reference sequence). Trimming stripped 5 bases from V and 3 bases from J, with 14 bases between. CDR3 size: 14 residues.